This T cell receptor (beta chain) was identified during a study of OX40 agonist ivuxolimab in advanced cancers. The table came from immunoSEQ multiplex PCR; TCRdb's copy has only in-frame clones and leaves some out. The sample comprises approximately 84,000 clones, roughly 86% of which are singletons, and 0.8% to 1% rests with the top ten. The V segment lost 4 bases and the J segment 6 bases; nucleotides outside the gene matches: 9. This CDR3 contains 14 residues. Germline V CDR1 and CDR2: SGHNT, YYREEE (reference sequence). This TCR came from an adult with an advanced solid tumor such as melanoma, head and neck, liver or kidney cancer. This specimen was CD4+ or CD8+ T cells sorted from blood, taken in a trial of the OX40 agonist ivuxolimab. V is TRBV5-4 and J is TRBJ2-7, with TRBD1 identical over 8 bases. The CDR3 DNA reads as TGTGCCAGCAGCCTGTACGGACAGGGAAGCGAGCAGTACTTC. This sequence encodes CASSLYGQGSEQYF. The variable domain in full, with the rest retrieved from reference TRBV5-4 and TRBJ2-7, is ETGVTQSPTHLIKTRGQQVTLRCSSQSGHNTVSWYQQALGQGPQFIFQYYREEENGRGNFPPRFSGLQFPNYSSELNVNALELDDSALYLCASSLYGQGSEQYFGPGTRLTVT.